The sequence of this T cell receptor beta chain was determined in a study of shared clonotypes between healthy human individuals. Study-wide findings and caveats: Despite large depth, rarefaction showed incomplete sorted-subset sequencing.

The data were produced by immunoSEQ multiplex PCR, yet TCRdb's version contains in-frame clones alone and is incomplete. The repertoire holds about 960,000 clones, with 60% to 85% as singletons. As regards this clone: Its antigen is unidentified.

V lost 2 bases to trimming and J lost 5 bases, with 16 bases between them. The CDR3 contains 15 residues. Germline assignment: CDR1 MDHEN and CDR2 SYDVKM. The chain has TRBV28 and TRBJ2-7, with a tentative D call TRBD2 (7 bases). The TCR was taken from a young man in good health. The sample was memory CD4+ T cells sorted from blood. This sample's subset: CD45RA-negative fraction. The CDR3 DNA follows: TGTGCCAGCAGTTTAGGGGGGGCCTCGAACCACGAGCAGTACTTC. Its protein product is CASSLGGASNHEQYF. Full variable domain (outside the CDR3, taken from reference TRBV28 and TRBJ2-7): DVKVTQSSRYLVKRTGEKVFLECVQDMDHENMFWYRQDPGLGLRLIYFSYDVKMKEKGDIPEGYSVSREKKERFSLILESASTNQTSMYLCASSLGGASNHEQYFGPGTRLTVT.